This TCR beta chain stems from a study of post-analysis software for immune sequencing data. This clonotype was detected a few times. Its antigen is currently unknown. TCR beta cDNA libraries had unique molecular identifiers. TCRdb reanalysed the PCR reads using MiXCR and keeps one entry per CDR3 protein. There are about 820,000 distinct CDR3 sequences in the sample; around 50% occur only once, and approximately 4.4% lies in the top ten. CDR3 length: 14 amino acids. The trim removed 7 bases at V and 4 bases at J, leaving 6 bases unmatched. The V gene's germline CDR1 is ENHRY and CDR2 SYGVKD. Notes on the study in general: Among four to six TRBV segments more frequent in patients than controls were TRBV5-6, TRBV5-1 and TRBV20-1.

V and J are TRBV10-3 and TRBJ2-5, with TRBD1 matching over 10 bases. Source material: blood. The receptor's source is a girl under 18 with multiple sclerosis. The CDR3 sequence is CAINKGDRGETQYF. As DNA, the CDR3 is TGTGCCATCAATAAGGGGGACAGGGGAGAGACCCAGTACTTC.